This TCR beta chain was profiled in a study of T cells in Graves' hyperthyroidism and ophthalmopathy. The study's findings and limits: Most clonotypes expanded in thyroid above 0.001 were likewise present in blood. Ophthalmopathy cases were set apart from stable hyperthyroidism by a 13 V-J model.

Authors of the study amplified TCR beta CDR3 regions from RNA transcripts. The primer set for the first-round RT-PCR of the TCR CDR3 was HTBI. TCRdb ran MiXCR on the multiplex PCR reads and lists one entry per CDR3 protein. The data hold hundreds of thousands of distinct CDR3 sequences, with 15% to 19% observed a single time. This CDR3 spans 17 amino acids. Germline V gives CDR1 LNHNV, CDR2 YYDKDF (reference sequence). V lost 1 base and J lost 0, with 10 bases in between. Clinical symptoms, serum thyroxine and TRAb, thyroid ultrasound and orbital computed tomography together formed the diagnostic basis. About this clonotype itself: Antigen: not known.

Sequenced sample: blood. J is TRBJ1-6 and V is TRBV15, with D unclear. The origin of this receptor is a woman between 18 and 30 years old with Graves' hyperthyroidism. CDR3 DNA sequence: TGTGCCACCAGCAGAGGTGCGCAAAGCTCCTATAATTCACCCCTCCACTTT. Residues: CATSRGAQSSYNSPLHF. The full variable domain, its missing parts supplied by reference TRBV15 and TRBJ1-6, is DAMVIQNPRYQVTQFGKPVTLSCSQTLNHNVMYWYQQKSSQAPKLLFHYYDKDFNNEADTPDNFQSRRPNTSFCFLDIRSPGLGDTAMYLCATSRGAQSSYNSPLHFGNGTRLTVT.